This T cell receptor (beta chain) emerged from a study of regulatory T cells in long-lasting Graves disease. Regarding the study as a whole: TRBV28, TRBJ1-2 and TRBJ2-5 emerged as the favored segments in persistent disease. Among the persistent patients, fewer than 3,500 public clonotypes were shared, more than the approximately 1,000 shared among new patients.

As to time point: newly diagnosed GD, antithyroid drugs for less than 3 months. PBMCs were the source of the RNA used for TCR sequencing. Points on this clonotype: Its antigen is unknown. One end of the junction varies from germline; a read error may be responsible.

TCR beta libraries were built with iRepertoire HTBI primers and Arm-PCR of CDR3 regions. TCRdb redid the calling of the multiplex PCR reads with MiXCR, one entry per CDR3 protein. The sample yields some 450,000 distinct CDR3 sequences, over 15% seen once. The CDR3 runs 21 residues. Per the germline V gene, CDR1 is SGHAT and CDR2 is FQNNGV. The same data also went into a second study, on T cells in Graves' hyperthyroidism and ophthalmopathy. According to that study: A first-round RT-PCR of the TCR CDR3 used the HTBI primer set. Most clonotypes expanded in thyroid above 0.001 were likewise present in blood.

This receptor was obtained from a woman in her twenties or thirties with Graves disease. The J gene is TRBJ2-1, the V gene TRBV11-2, with 10 bases matching TRBD2. The sequencing here drew on peripheral blood mononuclear cells (PBMCs), taken at new diagnosis, from a patient treated with antithyroid drugs. For the CDR3, the DNA is TGTGCCAGCAGCTTAGTGGGGTGGAGCGGGAGGGCCGCGGGTCCCCACAATGGGCAGTTCTTC. Protein: CASSLVGWSGRAAGPHNGQFF.